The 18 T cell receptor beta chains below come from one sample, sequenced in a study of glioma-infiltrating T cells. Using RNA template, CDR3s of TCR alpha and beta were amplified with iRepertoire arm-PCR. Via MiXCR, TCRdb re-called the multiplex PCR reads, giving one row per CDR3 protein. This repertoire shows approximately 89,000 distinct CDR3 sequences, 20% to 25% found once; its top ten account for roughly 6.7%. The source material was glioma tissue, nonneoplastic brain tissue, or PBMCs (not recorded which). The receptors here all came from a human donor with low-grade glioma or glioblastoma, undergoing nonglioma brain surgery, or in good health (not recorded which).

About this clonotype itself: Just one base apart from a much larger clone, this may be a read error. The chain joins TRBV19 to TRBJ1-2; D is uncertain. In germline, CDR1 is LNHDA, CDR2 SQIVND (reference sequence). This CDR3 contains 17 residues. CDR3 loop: CARSPPPGSPGGYGYTF. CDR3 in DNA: TGTGCCCGTAGTCCGCCCCCTGGGTCCCCCGGCGGCTATGGCTACACCTTC.

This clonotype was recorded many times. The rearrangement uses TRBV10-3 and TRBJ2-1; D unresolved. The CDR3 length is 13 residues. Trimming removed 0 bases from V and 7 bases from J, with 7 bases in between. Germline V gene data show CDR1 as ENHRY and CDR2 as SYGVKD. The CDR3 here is CAISESKANEQFF. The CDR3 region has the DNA TGTGCCATCAGTGAGTCGAAAGCTAATGAGCAGTTCTTC.

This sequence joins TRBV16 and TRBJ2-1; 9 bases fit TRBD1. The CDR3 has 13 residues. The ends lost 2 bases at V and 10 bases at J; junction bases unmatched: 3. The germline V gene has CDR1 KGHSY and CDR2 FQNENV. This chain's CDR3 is CASSQDTGGEQFF. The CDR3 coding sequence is TGTGCCAGCAGCCAAGATACAGGGGGCGAGCAGTTCTTC.

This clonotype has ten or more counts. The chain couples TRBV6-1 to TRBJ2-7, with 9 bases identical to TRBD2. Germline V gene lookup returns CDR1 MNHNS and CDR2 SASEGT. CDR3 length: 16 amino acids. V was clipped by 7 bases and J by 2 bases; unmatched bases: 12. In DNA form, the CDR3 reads TGTGCCAGCACCCCGCTCTCGGCGGGAGGGGCCTACGAGCAGTACTTC. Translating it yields CASTPLSAGGAYEQYF.

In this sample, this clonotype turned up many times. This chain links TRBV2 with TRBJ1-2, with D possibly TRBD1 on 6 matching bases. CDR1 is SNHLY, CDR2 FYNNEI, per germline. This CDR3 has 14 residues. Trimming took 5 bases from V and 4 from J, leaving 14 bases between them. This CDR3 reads CASSNRAPPYGYTF. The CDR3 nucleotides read TGTGCCAGCAGTAACAGGGCACCCCCCTATGGCTACACCTTC.

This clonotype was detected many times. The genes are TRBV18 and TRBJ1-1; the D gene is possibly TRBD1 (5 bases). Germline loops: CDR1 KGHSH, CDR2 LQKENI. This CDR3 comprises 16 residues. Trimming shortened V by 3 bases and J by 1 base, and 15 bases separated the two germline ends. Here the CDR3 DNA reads TGTGCCAGCTCACCCCCGAACGAGAGGGGGAACACTGAAGCTTTCTTT. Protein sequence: CASSPPNERGNTEAFF.

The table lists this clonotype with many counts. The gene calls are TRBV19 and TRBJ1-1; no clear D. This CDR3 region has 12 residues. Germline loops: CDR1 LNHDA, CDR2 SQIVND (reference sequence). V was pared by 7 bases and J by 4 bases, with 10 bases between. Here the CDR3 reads CASTLGSTEAFF. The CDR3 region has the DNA TGTGCCAGTACGCTGGGGAGCACTGAAGCTTTCTTT.

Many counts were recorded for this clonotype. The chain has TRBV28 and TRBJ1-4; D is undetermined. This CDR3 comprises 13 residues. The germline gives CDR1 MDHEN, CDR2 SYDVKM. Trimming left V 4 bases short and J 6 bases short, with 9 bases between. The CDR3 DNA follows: TGTGCCAGCAGTTGGAAGGGATATGAAAAACTGTTTTTT. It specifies CASSWKGYEKLFF.

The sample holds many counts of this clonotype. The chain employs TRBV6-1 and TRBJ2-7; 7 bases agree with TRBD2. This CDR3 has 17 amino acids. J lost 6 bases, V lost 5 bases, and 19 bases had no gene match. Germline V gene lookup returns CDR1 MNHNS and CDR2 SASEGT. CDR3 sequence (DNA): TGTGCCAGCAGTCCCCGGGGGGTTAGGGGAGCGCGTCGCGAGCAGTACTTC. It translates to CASSPRGVRGARREQYF.

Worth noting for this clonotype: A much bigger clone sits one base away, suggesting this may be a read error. The CDR3 spells CASRSPGGANEQFF. In nucleotides, the CDR3 is TGTGCCAGCAGGAGCCCGGGGGGGGCCAATGAGCAGTTCTTC. The chain joins TRBV3-1 to TRBJ2-1; 8 bases are a match to TRBD2. This CDR3 is built from 14 residues. J gave up 6 bases and V 6 bases, and 7 bases lay outside the gene matches. The germline V gene has CDR1 LGHDT and CDR2 YNNKEL (reference sequence).

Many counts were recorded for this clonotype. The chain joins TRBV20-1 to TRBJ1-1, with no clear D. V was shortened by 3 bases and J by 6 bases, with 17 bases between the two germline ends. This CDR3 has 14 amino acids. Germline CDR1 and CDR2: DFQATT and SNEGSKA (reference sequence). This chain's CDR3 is CSASKTRALAEAFF. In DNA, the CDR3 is TGCAGTGCTAGTAAGACAAGGGCCCTCGCTGAAGCTTTCTTT.

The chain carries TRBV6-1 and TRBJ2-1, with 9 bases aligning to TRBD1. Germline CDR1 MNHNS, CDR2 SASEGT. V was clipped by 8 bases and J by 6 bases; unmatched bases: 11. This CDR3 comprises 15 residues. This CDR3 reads CASGQGLTRGNEQFF. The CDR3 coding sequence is TGTGCCAGCGGACAGGGGTTAACGAGGGGCAATGAGCAGTTCTTC.

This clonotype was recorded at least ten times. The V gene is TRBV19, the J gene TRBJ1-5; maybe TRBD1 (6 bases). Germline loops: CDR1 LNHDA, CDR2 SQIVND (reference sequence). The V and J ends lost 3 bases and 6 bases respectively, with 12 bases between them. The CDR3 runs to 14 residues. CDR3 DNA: TGTGCCAGTAGTATTGGGGCAGGGGTTCAGCCCCAGCATTTT. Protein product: CASSIGAGVQPQHF.

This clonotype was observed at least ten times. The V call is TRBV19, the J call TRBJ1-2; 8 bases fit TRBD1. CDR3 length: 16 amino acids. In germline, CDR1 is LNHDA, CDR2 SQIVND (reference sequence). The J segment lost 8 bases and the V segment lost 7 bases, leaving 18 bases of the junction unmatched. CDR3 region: CASTPPARTGMKGYTF. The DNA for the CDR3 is TGTGCCAGTACCCCCCCAGCCCGGACAGGGATGAAAGGCTACACCTTC.

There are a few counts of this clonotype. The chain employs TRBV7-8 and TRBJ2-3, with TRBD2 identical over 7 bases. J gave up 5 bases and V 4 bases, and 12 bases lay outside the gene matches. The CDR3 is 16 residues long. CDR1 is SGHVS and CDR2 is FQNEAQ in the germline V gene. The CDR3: CASSYRDGRSGDTQYF. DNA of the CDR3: TGTGCCAGCAGCTACCGGGACGGGAGGAGCGGAGATACGCAGTATTTT.

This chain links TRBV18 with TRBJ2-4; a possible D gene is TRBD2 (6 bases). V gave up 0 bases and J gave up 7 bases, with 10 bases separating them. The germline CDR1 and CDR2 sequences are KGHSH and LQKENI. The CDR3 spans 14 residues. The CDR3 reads CASSPPPGRNIQYF. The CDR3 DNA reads TGTGCCAGCTCACCACCCCCAGGGAGGAACATTCAGTACTTC. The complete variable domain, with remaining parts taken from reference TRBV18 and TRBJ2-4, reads NAGVMQNPRHLVRRRGQEARLRCSPMKGHSHVYWYRQLPEEGLKFMVYLQKENIIDESGMPKERFSAEFPKEGPSILRIQQVVRGDSAAYFCASSPPPGRNIQYFGAGTRLSVL.

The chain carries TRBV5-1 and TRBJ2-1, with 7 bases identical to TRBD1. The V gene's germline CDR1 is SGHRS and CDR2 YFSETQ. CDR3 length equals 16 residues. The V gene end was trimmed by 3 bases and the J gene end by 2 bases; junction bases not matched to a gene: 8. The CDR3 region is CASSWETGPPYNEQFF. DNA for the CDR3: TGCGCCAGCAGCTGGGAGACAGGGCCCCCCTACAATGAGCAGTTCTTC.

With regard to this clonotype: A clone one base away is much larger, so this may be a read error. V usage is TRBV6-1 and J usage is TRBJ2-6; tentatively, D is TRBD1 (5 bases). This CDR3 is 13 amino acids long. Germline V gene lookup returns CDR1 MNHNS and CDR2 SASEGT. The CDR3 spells CASGPLGANVPTF. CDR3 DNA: TGTGCCAGCGGGCCCCTTGGGGCCAACGTCCCGACTTTC.